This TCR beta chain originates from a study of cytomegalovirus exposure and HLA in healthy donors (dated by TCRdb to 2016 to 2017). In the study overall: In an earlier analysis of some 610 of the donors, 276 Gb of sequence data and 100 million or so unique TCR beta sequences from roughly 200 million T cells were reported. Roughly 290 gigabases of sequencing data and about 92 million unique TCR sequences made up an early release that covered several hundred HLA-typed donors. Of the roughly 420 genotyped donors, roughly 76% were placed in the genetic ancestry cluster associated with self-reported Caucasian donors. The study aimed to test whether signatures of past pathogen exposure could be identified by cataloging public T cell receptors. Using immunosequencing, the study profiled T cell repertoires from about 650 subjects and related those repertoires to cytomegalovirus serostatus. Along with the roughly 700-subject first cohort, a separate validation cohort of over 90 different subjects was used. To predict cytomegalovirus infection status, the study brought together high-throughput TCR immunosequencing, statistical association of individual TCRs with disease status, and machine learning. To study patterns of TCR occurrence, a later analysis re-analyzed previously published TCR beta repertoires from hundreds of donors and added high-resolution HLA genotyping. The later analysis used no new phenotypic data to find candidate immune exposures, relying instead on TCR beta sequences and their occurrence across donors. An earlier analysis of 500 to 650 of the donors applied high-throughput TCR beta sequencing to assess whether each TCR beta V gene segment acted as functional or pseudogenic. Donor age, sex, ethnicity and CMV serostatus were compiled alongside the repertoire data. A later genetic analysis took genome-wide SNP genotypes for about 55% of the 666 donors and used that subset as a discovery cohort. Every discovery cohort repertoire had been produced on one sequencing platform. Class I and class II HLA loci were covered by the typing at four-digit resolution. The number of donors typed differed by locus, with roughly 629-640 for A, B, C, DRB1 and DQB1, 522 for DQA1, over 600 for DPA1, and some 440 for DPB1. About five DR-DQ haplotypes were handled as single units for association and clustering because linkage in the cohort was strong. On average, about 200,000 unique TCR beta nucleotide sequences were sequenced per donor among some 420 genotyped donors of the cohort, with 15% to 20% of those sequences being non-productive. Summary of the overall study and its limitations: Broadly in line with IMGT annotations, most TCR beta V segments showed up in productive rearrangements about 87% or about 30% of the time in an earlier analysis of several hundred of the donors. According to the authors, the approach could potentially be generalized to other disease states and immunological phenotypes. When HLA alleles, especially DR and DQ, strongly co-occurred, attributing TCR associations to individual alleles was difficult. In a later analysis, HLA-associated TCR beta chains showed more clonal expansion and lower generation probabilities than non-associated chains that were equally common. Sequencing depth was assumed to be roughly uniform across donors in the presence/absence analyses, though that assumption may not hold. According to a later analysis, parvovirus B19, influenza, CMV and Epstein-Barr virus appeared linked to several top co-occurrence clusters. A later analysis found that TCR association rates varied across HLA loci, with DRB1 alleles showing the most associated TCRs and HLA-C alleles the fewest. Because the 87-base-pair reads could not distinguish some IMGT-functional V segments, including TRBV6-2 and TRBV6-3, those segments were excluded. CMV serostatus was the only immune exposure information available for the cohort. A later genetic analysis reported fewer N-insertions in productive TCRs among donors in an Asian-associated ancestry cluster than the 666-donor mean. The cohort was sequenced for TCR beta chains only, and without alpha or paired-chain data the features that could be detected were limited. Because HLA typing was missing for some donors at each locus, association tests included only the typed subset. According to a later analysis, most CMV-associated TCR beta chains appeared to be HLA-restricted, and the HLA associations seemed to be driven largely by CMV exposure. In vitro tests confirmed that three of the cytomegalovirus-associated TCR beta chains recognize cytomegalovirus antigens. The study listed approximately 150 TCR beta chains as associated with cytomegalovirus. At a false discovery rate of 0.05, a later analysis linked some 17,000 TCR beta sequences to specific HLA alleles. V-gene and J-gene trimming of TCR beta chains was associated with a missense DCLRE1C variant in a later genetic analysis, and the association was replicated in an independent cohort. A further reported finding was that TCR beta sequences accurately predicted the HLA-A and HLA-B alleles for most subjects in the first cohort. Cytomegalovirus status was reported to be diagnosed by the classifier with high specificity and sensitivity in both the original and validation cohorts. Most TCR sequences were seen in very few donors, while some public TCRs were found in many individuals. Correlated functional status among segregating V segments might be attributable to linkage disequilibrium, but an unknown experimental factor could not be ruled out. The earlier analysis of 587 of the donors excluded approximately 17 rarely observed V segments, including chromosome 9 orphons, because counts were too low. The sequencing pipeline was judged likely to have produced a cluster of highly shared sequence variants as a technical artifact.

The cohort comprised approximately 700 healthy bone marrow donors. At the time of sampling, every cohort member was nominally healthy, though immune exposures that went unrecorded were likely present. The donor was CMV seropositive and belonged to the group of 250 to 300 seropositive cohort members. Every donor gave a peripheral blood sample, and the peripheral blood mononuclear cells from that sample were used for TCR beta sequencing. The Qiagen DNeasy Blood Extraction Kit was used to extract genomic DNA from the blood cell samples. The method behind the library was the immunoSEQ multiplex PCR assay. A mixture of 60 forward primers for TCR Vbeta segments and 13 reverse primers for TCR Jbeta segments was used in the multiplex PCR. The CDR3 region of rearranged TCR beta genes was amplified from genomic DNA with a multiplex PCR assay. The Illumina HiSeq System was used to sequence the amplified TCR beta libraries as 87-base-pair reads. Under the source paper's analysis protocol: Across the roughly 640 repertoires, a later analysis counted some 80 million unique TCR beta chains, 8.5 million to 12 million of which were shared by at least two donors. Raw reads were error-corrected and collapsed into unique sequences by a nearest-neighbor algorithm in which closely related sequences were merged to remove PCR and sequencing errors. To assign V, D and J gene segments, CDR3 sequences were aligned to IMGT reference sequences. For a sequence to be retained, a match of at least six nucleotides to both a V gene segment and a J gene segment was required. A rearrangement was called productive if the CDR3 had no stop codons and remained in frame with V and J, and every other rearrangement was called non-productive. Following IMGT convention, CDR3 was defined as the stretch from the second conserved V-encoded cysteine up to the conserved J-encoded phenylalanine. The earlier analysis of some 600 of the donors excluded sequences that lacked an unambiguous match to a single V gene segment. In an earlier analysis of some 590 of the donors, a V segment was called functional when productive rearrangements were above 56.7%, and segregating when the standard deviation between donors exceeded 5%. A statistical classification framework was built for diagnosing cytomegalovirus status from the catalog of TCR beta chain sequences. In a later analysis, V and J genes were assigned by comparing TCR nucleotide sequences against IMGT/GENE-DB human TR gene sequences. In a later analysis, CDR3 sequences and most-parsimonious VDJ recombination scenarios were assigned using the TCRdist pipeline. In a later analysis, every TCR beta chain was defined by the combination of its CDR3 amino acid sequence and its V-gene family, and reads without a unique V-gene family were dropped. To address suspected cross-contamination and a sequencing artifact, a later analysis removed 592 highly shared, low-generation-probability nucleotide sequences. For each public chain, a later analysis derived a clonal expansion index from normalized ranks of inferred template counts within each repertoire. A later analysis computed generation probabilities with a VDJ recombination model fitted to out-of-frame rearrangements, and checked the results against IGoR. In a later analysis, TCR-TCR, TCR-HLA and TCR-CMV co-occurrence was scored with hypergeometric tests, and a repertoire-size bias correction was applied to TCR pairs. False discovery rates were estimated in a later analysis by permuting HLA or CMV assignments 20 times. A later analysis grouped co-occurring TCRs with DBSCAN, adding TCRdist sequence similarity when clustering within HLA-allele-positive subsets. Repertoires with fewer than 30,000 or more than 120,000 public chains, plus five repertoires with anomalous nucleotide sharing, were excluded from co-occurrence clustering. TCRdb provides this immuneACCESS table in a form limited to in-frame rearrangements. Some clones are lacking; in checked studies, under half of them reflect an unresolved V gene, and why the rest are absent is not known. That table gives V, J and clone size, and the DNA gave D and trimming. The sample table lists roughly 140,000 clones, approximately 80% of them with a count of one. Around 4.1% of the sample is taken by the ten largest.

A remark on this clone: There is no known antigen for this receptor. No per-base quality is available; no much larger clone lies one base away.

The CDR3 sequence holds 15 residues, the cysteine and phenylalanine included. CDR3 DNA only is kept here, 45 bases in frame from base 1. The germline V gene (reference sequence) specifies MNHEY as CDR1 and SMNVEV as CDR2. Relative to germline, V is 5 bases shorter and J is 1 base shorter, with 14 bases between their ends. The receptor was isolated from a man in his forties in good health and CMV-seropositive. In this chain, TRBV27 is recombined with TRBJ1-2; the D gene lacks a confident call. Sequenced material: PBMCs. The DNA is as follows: TGTGCCAGCAGTCCCCGGCGGTTTATTAACTATGGCTACACCTTC. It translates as CASSPRRFINYGYTF.